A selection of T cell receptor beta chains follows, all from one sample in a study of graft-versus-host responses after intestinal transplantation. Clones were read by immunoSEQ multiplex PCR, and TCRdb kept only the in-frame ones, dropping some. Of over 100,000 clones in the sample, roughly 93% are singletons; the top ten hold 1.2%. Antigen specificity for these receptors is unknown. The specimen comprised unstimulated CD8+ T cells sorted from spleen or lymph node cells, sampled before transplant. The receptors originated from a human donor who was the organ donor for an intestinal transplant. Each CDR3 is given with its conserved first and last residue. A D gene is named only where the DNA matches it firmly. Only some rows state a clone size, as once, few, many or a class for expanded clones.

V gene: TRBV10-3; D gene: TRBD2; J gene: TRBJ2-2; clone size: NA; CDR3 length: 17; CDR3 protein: CAISESGLAGVAGELFF; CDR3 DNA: TGTGCCATCAGTGAGTCGGGACTAGCGGGAGTGGCCGGGGAGCTGTTTTTT
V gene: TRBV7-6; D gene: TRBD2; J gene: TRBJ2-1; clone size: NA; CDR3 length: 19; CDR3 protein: CASSFSVFSGVEGPNEQFF; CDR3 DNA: TGTGCCAGCAGCTTTAGTGTCTTTAGCGGGGTGGAGGGGCCCAATGAGCAGTTCTTC
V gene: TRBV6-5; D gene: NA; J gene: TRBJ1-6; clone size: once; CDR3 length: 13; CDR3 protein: CASSYSSGSPLHF; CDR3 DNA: TGTGCCAGCAGTTACTCTAGTGGATCACCCCTCCACTTT
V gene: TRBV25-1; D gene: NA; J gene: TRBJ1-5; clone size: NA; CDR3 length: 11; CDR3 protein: CASGTNQPQHF; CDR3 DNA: TGTGCCAGCGGTACCAATCAGCCCCAGCATTTT
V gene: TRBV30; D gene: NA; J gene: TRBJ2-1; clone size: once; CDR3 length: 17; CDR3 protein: CAWSHRPRGGPGNEQFF; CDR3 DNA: TGTGCCTGGAGTCACCGCCCCCGTGGCGGGCCCGGGAATGAGCAGTTCTTC
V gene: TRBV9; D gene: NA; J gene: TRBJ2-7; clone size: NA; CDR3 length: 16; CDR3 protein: CASSVEALPPGGEQYF; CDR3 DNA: TGTGCCAGCAGCGTAGAAGCACTCCCTCCCGGTGGTGAGCAGTACTTC
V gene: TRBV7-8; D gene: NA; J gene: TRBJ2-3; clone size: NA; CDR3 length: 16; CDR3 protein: CASSDRDGTSTDTQYF; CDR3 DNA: TGTGCCAGCAGCGACCGGGACGGTACTAGCACAGATACGCAGTATTTT
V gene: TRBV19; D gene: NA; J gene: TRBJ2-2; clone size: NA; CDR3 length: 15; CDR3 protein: CASSNRDANTGELFF; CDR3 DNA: TGTGCCAGTAGTAACCGGGATGCGAACACCGGGGAGCTGTTTTTT
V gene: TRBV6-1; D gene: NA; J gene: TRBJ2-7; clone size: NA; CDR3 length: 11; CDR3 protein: CASQTGNEQYF; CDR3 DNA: TGTGCCAGCCAGACCGGAAACGAGCAGTACTTC
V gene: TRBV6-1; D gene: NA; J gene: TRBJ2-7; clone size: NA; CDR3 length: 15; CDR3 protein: CASSATRGGSYEQYF; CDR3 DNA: TGTGCCAGCAGTGCTACCCGAGGGGGCTCCTACGAGCAGTACTTC
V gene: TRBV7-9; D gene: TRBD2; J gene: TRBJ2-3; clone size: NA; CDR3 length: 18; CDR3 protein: CASSDDRGLAGFTDTQYF; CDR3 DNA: TGTGCCAGCAGCGACGACAGGGGACTAGCGGGATTCACAGATACGCAGTATTTT
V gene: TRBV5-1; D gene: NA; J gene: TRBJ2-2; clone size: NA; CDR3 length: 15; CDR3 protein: CASSPPAHLPGELFF; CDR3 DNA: TGCGCCAGCAGCCCCCCGGCCCACCTCCCCGGGGAGCTGTTTTTT
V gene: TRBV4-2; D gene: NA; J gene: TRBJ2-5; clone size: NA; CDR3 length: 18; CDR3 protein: CASSQDSGGLRAFGTQYF; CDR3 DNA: TGTGCCAGCAGCCAAGATAGTGGCGGACTAAGGGCTTTCGGGACCCAGTACTTC
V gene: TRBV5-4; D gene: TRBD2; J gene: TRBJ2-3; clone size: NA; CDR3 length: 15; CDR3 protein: CASSLVAGATDTQYF; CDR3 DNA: TGTGCCAGCAGCTTGGTGGCGGGAGCCACAGATACGCAGTATTTT
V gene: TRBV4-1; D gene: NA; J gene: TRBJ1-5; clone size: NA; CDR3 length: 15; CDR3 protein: CASSQVQGGNQPQHF; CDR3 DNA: TGCGCCAGCAGCCAAGTTCAAGGCGGCAATCAGCCCCAGCATTTT
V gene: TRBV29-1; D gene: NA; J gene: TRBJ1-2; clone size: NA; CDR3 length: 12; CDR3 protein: CSVEPWGYGYTF; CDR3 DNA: TGCAGCGTTGAACCATGGGGCTATGGCTACACCTTC
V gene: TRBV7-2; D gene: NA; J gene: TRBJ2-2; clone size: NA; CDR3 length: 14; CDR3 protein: CASSLEAPFGELFF; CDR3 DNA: TGTGCCAGCAGCTTAGAGGCCCCTTTTGGGGAGCTGTTTTTT
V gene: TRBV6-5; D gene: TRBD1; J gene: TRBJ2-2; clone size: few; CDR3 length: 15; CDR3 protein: CASSLGQGPAGELFF; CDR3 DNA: TGTGCCAGCAGCCTGGGACAGGGGCCGGCCGGGGAGCTGTTTTTT
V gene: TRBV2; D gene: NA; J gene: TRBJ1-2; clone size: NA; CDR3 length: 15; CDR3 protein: CASTTLVAANYGYTF; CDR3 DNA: TGTGCCAGCACTACCCTCGTGGCAGCTAACTATGGCTACACCTTC
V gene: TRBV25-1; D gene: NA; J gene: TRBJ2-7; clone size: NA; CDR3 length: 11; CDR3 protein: CASSEYTEQYF; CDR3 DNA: TGTGCCAGCAGTGAATACACCGAGCAGTACTTC
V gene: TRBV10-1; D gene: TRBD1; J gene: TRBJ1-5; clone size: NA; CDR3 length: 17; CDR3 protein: CASIATGKGRDNQPQHF; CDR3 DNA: TGCGCCAGCATTGCGACAGGGAAGGGCAGGGACAATCAGCCCCAGCATTTT
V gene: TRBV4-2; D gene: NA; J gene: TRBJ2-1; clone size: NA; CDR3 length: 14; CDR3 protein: CVSSPRVAGNEQFF; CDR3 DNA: TGTGTCAGCAGCCCACGGGTCGCGGGGAATGAGCAGTTCTTC
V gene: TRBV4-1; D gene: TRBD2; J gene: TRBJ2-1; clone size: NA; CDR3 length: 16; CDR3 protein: CASSQVVPSGRSEQFF; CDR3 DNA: TGCGCCAGCAGCCAAGTGGTGCCTAGCGGGAGATCTGAGCAGTTCTTC
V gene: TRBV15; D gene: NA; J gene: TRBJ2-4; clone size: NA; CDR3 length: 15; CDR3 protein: CATSRDILAKNIQYF; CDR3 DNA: TGTGCCACCAGCAGAGATATCTTAGCCAAAAACATTCAGTACTTC
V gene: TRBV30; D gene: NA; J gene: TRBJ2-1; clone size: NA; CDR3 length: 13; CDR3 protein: CAWTSGDYNEQFF; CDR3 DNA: TGTGCCTGGACCAGCGGCGACTACAATGAGCAGTTCTTC
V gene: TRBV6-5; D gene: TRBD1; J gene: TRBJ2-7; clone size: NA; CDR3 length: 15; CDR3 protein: CASSYGQGFSYEQYF; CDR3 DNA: TGTGCCAGCAGTTATGGACAGGGATTTTCGTACGAGCAGTACTTC
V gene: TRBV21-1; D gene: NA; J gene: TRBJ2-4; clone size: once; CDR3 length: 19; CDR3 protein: CASPQPGQKPTLAKNIQYF; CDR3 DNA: TGTGCCAGCCCCCAACCGGGACAGAAGCCGACCCTAGCCAAAAACATTCAGTACTTC
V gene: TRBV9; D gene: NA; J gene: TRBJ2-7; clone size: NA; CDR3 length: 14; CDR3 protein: CASSVAGVSDEQYF; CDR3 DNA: TGTGCCAGCAGCGTAGCGGGAGTGAGCGACGAGCAGTACTTC
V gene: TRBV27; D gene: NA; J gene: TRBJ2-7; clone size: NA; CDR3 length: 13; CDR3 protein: CASSLSRVHEQYF; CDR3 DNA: TGTGCCAGCAGTTTATCGCGGGTACACGAGCAGTACTTC
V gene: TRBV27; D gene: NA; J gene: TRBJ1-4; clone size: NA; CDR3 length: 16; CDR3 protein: CASSVRGGATNEKLFF; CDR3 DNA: TGTGCCAGCAGTGTCCGAGGGGGAGCAACTAATGAAAAACTGTTTTTT
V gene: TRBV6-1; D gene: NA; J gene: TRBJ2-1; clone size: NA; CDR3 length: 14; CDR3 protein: CASSEAWLAGEQFF; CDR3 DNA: TGTGCCAGCAGTGAAGCGTGGTTAGCTGGGGAGCAGTTCTTC
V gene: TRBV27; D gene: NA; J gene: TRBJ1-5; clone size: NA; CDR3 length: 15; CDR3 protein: CASSLRGPSNQPQHF; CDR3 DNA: TGTGCCAGCAGTTTGAGGGGTCCGAGCAATCAGCCCCAGCATTTT
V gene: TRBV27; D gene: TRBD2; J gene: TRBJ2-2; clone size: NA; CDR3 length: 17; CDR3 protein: CASSQGSGRARTGELFF; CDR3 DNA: TGTGCCAGCAGTCAGGGTAGCGGGAGGGCCAGGACCGGGGAGCTGTTTTTT
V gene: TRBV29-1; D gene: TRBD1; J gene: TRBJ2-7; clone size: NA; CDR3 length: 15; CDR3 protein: CSVEERTGRIYEQYF; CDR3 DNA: TGCAGCGTTGAAGAGCGGACAGGAAGGATCTACGAGCAGTACTTC
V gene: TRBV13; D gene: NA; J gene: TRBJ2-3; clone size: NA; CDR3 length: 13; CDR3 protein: CASSSPSRTTQYF; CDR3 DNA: TGTGCCAGCAGCTCGCCTTCAAGGACAACGCAGTATTTT
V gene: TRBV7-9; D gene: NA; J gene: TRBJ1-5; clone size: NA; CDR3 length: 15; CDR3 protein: CASSLGDKSNQPQHF; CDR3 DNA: TGTGCCAGCAGCTTAGGGGATAAAAGCAATCAGCCCCAGCATTTT
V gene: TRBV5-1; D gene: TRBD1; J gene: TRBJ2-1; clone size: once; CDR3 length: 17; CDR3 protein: CASSYLTGFNPYNEQFF; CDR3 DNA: TGCGCCAGCAGCTACCTGACAGGGTTCAACCCTTACAATGAGCAGTTCTTC
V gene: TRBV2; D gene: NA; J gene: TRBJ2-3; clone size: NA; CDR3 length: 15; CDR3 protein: CASRSRTISTDTQYF; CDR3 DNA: TGTGCCAGCCGAAGCCGGACTATTAGCACAGATACGCAGTATTTT
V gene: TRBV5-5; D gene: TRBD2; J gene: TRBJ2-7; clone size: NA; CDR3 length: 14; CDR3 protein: CASSVRLADYEQYF; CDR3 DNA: TGTGCCAGCAGCGTGAGACTAGCGGACTACGAGCAGTACTTC
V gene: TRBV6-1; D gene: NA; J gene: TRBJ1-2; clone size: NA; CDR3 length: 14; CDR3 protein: CASSELGSPYGYTF; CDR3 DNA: TGTGCCAGCAGTGAACTAGGATCCCCCTATGGCTACACCTTC
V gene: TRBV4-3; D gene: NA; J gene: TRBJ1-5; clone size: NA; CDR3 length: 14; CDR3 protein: CASSQDRRNQPQHF; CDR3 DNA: TGCGCCAGCAGCCAAGATCGAAGGAATCAGCCCCAGCATTTT
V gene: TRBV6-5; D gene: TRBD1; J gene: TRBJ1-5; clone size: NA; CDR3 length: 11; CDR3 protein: CASSRDRGRHF; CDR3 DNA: TGTGCCAGCAGCCGGGACAGGGGGCGGCATTTT
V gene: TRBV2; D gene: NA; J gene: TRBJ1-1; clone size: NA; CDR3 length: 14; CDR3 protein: CASGSQDGYSEAFF; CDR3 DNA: TGTGCCAGCGGATCCCAGGACGGCTACTCTGAAGCTTTCTTT
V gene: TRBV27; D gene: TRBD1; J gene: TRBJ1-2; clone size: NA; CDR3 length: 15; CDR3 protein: CASSYRGQALYGYTF; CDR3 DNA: TGTGCCAGCAGTTATAGGGGACAGGCTTTATATGGCTACACCTTC